The rows below give T cell receptor beta chains drawn from one sample of a study of OX40 agonist ivuxolimab in advanced cancers. Clones were sequenced by immunoSEQ multiplex PCR, and TCRdb holds only the in-frame ones, with some missing. The data hold 130,000 or so clones, with 93% observed a single time. Here the sequenced sample was CD4+ or CD8+ T cells sorted from blood, taken in a trial of the OX40 agonist ivuxolimab. These receptors originate from an adult with an advanced solid tumor such as melanoma, head and neck, liver or kidney cancer. Both conserved end residues are trimmed from each CDR3. Each record gives: V gene, clone size, CDR3 length, J gene, CDR3 protein. Rows may omit the clone size; those that give it use once, few, many or a size class.

V: TRBV5-1
size: once
length: 10
J: TRBJ2-3
CDR3: ASRQDTDTQY

V: TRBV5-1
size: .
length: 14
J: TRBJ1-3
CDR3: ASSLADSRSGNTIY

V: TRBV7-2
size: .
length: 12
J: TRBJ1-1
CDR3: ASSLGQANTEAF

V: TRBV5-5
size: .
length: 11
J: TRBJ1-1
CDR3: ASSTTRGTEAF

V: TRBV18
size: .
length: 14
J: TRBJ2-2
CDR3: ASSPRLAGDHGELF

V: TRBV28
size: .
length: 12
J: TRBJ2-3
CDR3: ATTGTSGTDTQY

V: TRBV30
size: once
length: 10
J: TRBJ1-1
CDR3: AWSDWVAEAF

V: TRBV5-4
size: .
length: 15
J: TRBJ2-6
CDR3: ASSPLDRVSGANVLT

V: TRBV7-2
size: .
length: 12
J: TRBJ1-2
CDR3: ASSANGGQGGYT

V: TRBV11-2
size: .
length: 13
J: TRBJ1-1
CDR3: ASSVWTGKNTEAF

V: TRBV4-2
size: .
length: 12
J: TRBJ2-6
CDR3: ASSPTPGANVLT

V: TRBV28
size: .
length: 12
J: TRBJ1-2
CDR3: ASRPQGTLYGYT

V: TRBV5-8
size: .
length: 12
J: TRBJ2-6
CDR3: ASGVKGRANVLT

V: TRBV7-3
size: .
length: 12
J: TRBJ2-3
CDR3: ASSLSGGTDTQY

V: TRBV20-1
size: .
length: 9
J: TRBJ2-1
CDR3: SARWGNEQF

V: TRBV28
size: .
length: 12
J: TRBJ2-5
CDR3: ASTFRQGGETQY

V: TRBV18
size: .
length: 15
J: TRBJ2-7
CDR3: ASSPGSGLAELYEQY

V: TRBV7-2
size: once
length: 13
J: TRBJ2-1
CDR3: ASSFWTGGTDEQF

V: TRBV29-1
size: once
length: 13
J: TRBJ1-3
CDR3: SVEATTGVGNTIY

V: TRBV9
size: .
length: 13
J: TRBJ2-5
CDR3: ASSVSSGEAETQY

V: TRBV5-5
size: .
length: 14
J: TRBJ1-4
CDR3: ASSLKTGATNEKLF

V: TRBV7-2
size: .
length: 11
J: TRBJ2-5
CDR3: ASSLGEQETQY

V: TRBV7-2
size: .
length: 14
J: TRBJ2-3
CDR3: ASSFSSGTGVDTQY

V: TRBV19
size: .
length: 14
J: TRBJ1-2
CDR3: ASSPRGTTFNYGYT

V: TRBV25-1
size: .
length: 13
J: TRBJ1-3
CDR3: ASSEWAGSGNTIY

V: TRBV19
size: .
length: 14
J: TRBJ1-3
CDR3: ASSFGLGQAGNTIY

V: TRBV5-1
size: .
length: 13
J: TRBJ2-5
CDR3: ASSLGLAGVETQY

V: TRBV7-8
size: .
length: 12
J: TRBJ2-2
CDR3: ASSLMDVTGELF

V: TRBV6-6
size: once
length: 13
J: TRBJ2-1
CDR3: ASSYGDRSMYEQF

V: TRBV7-3
size: .
length: 6
J: TRBJ1-1
CDR3: ASSTAF

V: TRBV7-7
size: .
length: 12
J: TRBJ2-2
CDR3: ASSSDTNTGELF

V: TRBV18
size: .
length: 11
J: TRBJ2-7
CDR3: ASSLDQAYEQY

V: TRBV19
size: .
length: 14
J: TRBJ1-5
CDR3: ASSIDGTGSNQPQH

V: TRBV9
size: .
length: 11
J: TRBJ1-2
CDR3: ASSPEPTEGYT

V: TRBV19
size: .
length: 13
J: TRBJ2-2
CDR3: ASTLQGVDTGELF

V: TRBV7-2
size: .
length: 14
J: TRBJ1-1
CDR3: ASSRLGTTGMTEAF

V: TRBV20-1
size: .
length: 9
J: TRBJ2-1
CDR3: SAEQSPREF

V: TRBV5-1
size: .
length: 15
J: TRBJ2-1
CDR3: ASSFGLAGGSYNEQF

V: TRBV2
size: .
length: 13
J: TRBJ2-2
CDR3: ASNPWGVQTGELF

V: TRBV5-4
size: .
length: 12
J: TRBJ2-4
CDR3: ASSLQGAGNIQY

V: TRBV5-1
size: .
length: 11
J: TRBJ2-2
CDR3: ASSPDSTGELF

V: TRBV7-2
size: .
length: 14
J: TRBJ2-3
CDR3: ASSPSTGLAGLKQY

V: TRBV9
size: .
length: 12
J: TRBJ2-7
CDR3: ASSVESLANEQY

V: TRBV14
size: .
length: 10
J: TRBJ1-2
CDR3: ASSQGAPGYT

V: TRBV4-3
size: .
length: 15
J: TRBJ2-3
CDR3: ASSQVAGTSGRDTQY

V: TRBV7-2
size: .
length: 16
J: TRBJ2-3
CDR3: ASSPSGTAVRSTDTQY

V: TRBV4-2
size: .
length: 13
J: TRBJ2-7
CDR3: ASSLAGTATYEQY

V: TRBV5-8
size: .
length: 13
J: TRBJ2-3
CDR3: ASSLHANLPDTQY

V: TRBV7-2
size: once
length: 10
J: TRBJ2-3
CDR3: ASSTNTDTQY